Listed below are T cell receptor beta chains from one sample, sequenced in a study of T cell repertoires in cytomegalovirus infection. TCRdb called the reads again in MiXCR, with one record for every CDR3 protein. The table lists around 360,000 distinct CDR3 sequences, roughly a third of them singletons. Their target antigens are unknown. This specimen was cultured PBMCs, taken from culture after CMV antigen stimulation. The receptors were gathered from a human donor in good health (CMV status not recorded). Some clones in this sample may be carry-over from other donors' samples. CDR3s include the opening cysteine and the closing phenylalanine or tryptophan. The order of the fields is V gene, J gene, CDR3 protein.

TRBV7-9	TRBJ1-1	CASSAVRGGNTEAFF
TRBV27	TRBJ2-5	CASSPNPTRDRRETQYF
TRBV27	TRBJ2-6	CASRGAHSGANVLTF
TRBV5-1	TRBJ2-1	CASSLAGVHNEQFF
TRBV7-8	TRBJ1-6	CASSLFRTGVGSPLHF
TRBV30	TRBJ2-4	CAWSASLGNIQYF
TRBV7-2	TRBJ2-4	CASSPTRGGNIQYF
TRBV7-2	TRBJ1-3	CASSQEGGSGNTIYF
TRBV7-8	TRBJ1-1	CASSSTEAFF
TRBV19	TRBJ1-1	CASNALTGRVNTEAFF
TRBV12-3/TRBV12-4	TRBJ1-5	CASSSLQGRNQPQHF
TRBV7-2	TRBJ2-5	CASSSGLAGGWEETQYF